The text below deals with one TCR beta chain. The target antigen is unknown. Primers used in a second PCR of about 6 to 11 cycles were a sample-barcoded 5' primer and a J-beta primer mix. Each cDNA molecule received a tag from a template-switch adaptor that had 12 random nucleotides. TCRdb itself ran the 5' RACE reads through MiXCR, one entry per CDR3 protein. The sample comprises 870,000 or so distinct CDR3 sequences, 29% of which are singletons, and 17% rests with the top ten. Trimming left V 4 bases short and J 4 bases short, with 11 bases between. The CDR3 is made up of 14 amino acids. Germline loops: CDR1 SNHLY, CDR2 FYNNEI. This specimen belongs to a study of blood T cells in healthy people across ages. The study, taken as a whole, reports: The percentage of naive T cells correlated strongly with TCR beta diversity. Whereas aged donors had fewer naive CD4+ cells, long-lived donors had more of them and higher diversity.

Peripheral blood samples of roughly 9.8 milliliters were drawn from each donor. This clonotype was obtained from a woman older than 75 in good health. The chain couples TRBV2 to TRBJ1-5, with a weak D call TRBD1 (6 bases). Material for sequencing was blood. CDR3 nucleotide sequence: TGTGCCAGCAGTGGGGGGGCCAGAAATCAGCCCCAGCATTTT. Residues: CASSGGARNQPQHF.